This T cell receptor beta chain was identified during a study of early T cells in non-severe SARS-CoV-2 infection. CDR3 length equals 14 residues. Germline CDR1 is MGHRA and CDR2 is YSYEKL. V trimming: 6 bases; J trimming: 1 base; junction bases outside the gene matches: 4. MiXCR was run by TCRdb on the 5' RACE reads, yielding one entry per CDR3 protein. The sample records approximately 110,000 distinct CDR3 sequences, 15% being singletons. This clonotype showed up just a few times. This TCR came from an adult who was a healthcare worker with PCR-confirmed SARS-CoV-2 infection or an uninfected control (not recorded which). This chain joins TRBV4-1 and TRBJ1-2; the match to TRBD1 covers 8 bases. Sequenced sample: whole blood. DNA for the CDR3: TGCGCCAGCAGGTCACAGGGGGGTAACTATGGCTACACCTTC. Residues: CASRSQGGNYGYTF.